This paragraph covers one T cell receptor (beta chain) sequence. With 60 Vbeta and 13 Jbeta primers, the PCR was carried out. Sequencing was performed with immunoSEQ multiplex PCR; in TCRdb, only in-frame clones are kept and a portion is missing. The sample includes roughly 110,000 clones, 71% of them seen just once. The data stem from a study of cytomegalovirus exposure and HLA in healthy donors. The V and J ends lost 3 bases and 0 bases respectively, with 15 bases between them. Germline CDR1 is SEHNR and CDR2 is FQNEAQ (reference sequence). This CDR3 is 16 amino acids long. Source material: PBMCs. The receptor was isolated from a female donor in good health and CMV-seronegative. J is TRBJ2-7 and V is TRBV7-9; possibly TRBD1 for D (6 bases). CDR3 bases: TGTGCCAGCAGCTTGGCTCCGGGACACTTCTCCTACGAGCAGTACTTC. This sequence encodes CASSLAPGHFSYEQYF.